The 11 T cell receptor beta chains given below trace back to one sample, sequenced in a study of T cells after yellow fever vaccination. TCRdb re-analysed the 5' RACE reads in MiXCR, keeping a single row per CDR3 protein. The repertoire holds some 110,000 distinct CDR3 sequences, with about 7.2% as singletons. The specimen was CD4+ T cells sorted from PBMCs, collected 45 days after the first yellow fever vaccination. The receptors here all came from a man aged 18 to 35 who received the YFV17D yellow fever vaccine.

This clonotype was detected ten times or more. Relative to the germline gene, one junction end is altered; a read error may explain this. This chain uses TRBV7-7 with TRBJ2-3; possible D gene TRBD1, 6 bases. The CDR3 is made up of 14 amino acids. Germline CDR1 reads SSHAT; CDR2 reads FNYEAQ (reference sequence). The CDR3 DNA reads TGTGCTAGCAGCCTAGGTACAGGGCTTGATACGCAGTATTTT. This sequence encodes CASSLGTGLDTQYF.

In this sample, this clonotype turned up a few times. The chain recombines TRBV6-2 or TRBV6-3 with TRBJ2-7; 7 bases align to TRBD2. Unmatched junction bases numbered 1, after V lost 4 bases and J lost 1 base. Germline CDR1 is MNHEY and CDR2 is SVGEGT. CDR3 size: 13 residues. The CDR3 bases are TGTGCCAGCAGTTCGGGGGGATCCTACGAGCAGTACGTC. This encodes CASSSGGSYEQYV.

This clonotype has at least ten counts. The chain carries TRBV2 and TRBJ2-1; perhaps D is TRBD1 or TRBD2 (6 bases each). Trimming pared 7 bases from V and 7 bases from J, leaving 26 bases between. The CDR3 contains 17 residues. CDR1 and CDR2 from the germline V gene are SNHLY and FYNNEI. The CDR3 bases are TGTGCCAGCAAAACTCTGCAGGGGACCGGCGGGAAGAATGAGCAGTTCTTC. It yields the protein CASKTLQGTGGKNEQFF.

At least ten counts were recorded for this clonotype. This chain's CDR3 is CASSPETLAWPQHF. The CDR3 DNA follows: TGTGCCAGCAGCCCAGAGACACTCGCTTGGCCCCAGCATTTT. The genes are TRBV6-5 and TRBJ1-5; D is unclear. The ends were cut back, 6 bases at V and 9 bases at J, with 18 bases in the middle. This CDR3 is built from 14 residues. Germline V CDR1 and CDR2: MNHEY, SVGAGI.

At least ten counts were recorded for this clonotype. The rearrangement links TRBV20-1 to TRBJ1-1; 7 bases fit TRBD1. V trimming: 6 bases; J trimming: 1 base; junction bases outside the gene matches: 5. CDR3 length: 13 residues. Germline assignment: CDR1 DFQATT and CDR2 SNEGSKA (reference sequence). CDR3 sequence reads: CSASGTANTEAFF. For the CDR3, the DNA is TGCAGTGCCTCCGGGACAGCGAACACTGAAGCTTTCTTT.

DNA of the CDR3: TGTGCCACCAGCGGAACTAGCGGGAATACAGATACGCAGTATTTT. Its translation is CATSGTSGNTDTQYF. The genes are TRBV15 and TRBJ2-3; 10 positions agree with TRBD2. The V gene end was trimmed by 5 bases and the J gene end by 3 bases; junction bases not matched to a gene: 5. Germline lookup yields CDR1 LNHNV and CDR2 YYDKDF (reference sequence). The length of the CDR3 is 15 residues. Combining the CDR3 with reference TRBV15 and TRBJ2-3 gives the whole variable domain DAMVIQNPRYQVTQFGKPVTLSCSQTLNHNVMYWYQQKSSQAPKLLFHYYDKDFNNEADTPDNFQSRRPNTSFCFLDIRSPGLGDTAMYLCATSGTSGNTDTQYFGPGTRLTVL.

Many counts were recorded for this clonotype. The germline gene is not matched at one end of the junction; a read error may be the cause. J is TRBJ1-1 and V is TRBV10-3; D is uncertain. The CDR3 covers 11 residues. Germline V lookup: CDR1 ENHRY, CDR2 SYGVKD. CDR3 region: CAISEGQGLIF. The CDR3 bases are TGTGCCATCAGTGAAGGGCAAGGCTTGATCTTT.

This clonotype was counted a few times. This chain joins TRBV9 and TRBJ1-4; 9 bases align to TRBD1. This CDR3 has 13 residues. Trimming at V came to 4 bases and at J to 8 bases, leaving 3 bases not matched to a gene. From germline, CDR1 is SGDLS and CDR2 YYNGEE. For the CDR3, the DNA is TGTGCCAGCAGCCACGGGACAGGGGAAAAACTGTTTTTT. It codes for CASSHGTGEKLFF.

The chain combines TRBV7-3 with TRBJ1-1; possibly TRBD1 for D (5 bases). Germline V gene lookup returns CDR1 SGHTA and CDR2 FQGTGA. This CDR3 contains 15 residues. The V end lost 2 bases, the J end lost 5 bases, and 15 bases lay between the germline ends. The DNA of the CDR3 is TGTGCCAGCAGCTTAGAAGGGGCAGGTGGTACTGAAGCTTTCTTT. Amino acid sequence: CASSLEGAGGTEAFF.

This clonotype was found many times. V is TRBV20-1 and J is TRBJ2-7, with unresolved D. V lost 3 bases and J 5 bases, leaving 8 bases between the germline ends. Germline V gene sequence: CDR1 DFQATT, CDR2 SNEGSKA (reference sequence). The length of the CDR3 is 11 residues. CDR3 residues: CSASPGHEQYV. The CDR3 nucleotides are TGCAGTGCTAGTCCTGGGCACGAGCAGTACGTC.

This clonotype was seen ten or more times. The chain has TRBV7-2 and TRBJ2-3; D may be TRBD2 (7 bases). This CDR3 has 15 amino acids. The V end was cut by 2 bases, the J end by 6 bases, with 15 bases between. The germline gives CDR1 SGHTA, CDR2 FQGNSA. The CDR3 loop reads CASSLTAGAGDTQYF. The CDR3 region has the DNA TGTGCCAGCAGCTTAACGGCGGGGGCGGGGGATACGCAGTATTTT.